The entry that follows covers one TCR beta chain sequence. One end of the junction does not line up with germline, which may come from a read error. This entry is derived from a study of blood T cell repertoires in COVID-19. The overall study: PBMCs, B-cell-depleted T cells, or T cells provided the cDNA or gDNA that made up the material.

As processed by the authors: Amplified reference gene primers provided the basis for estimating nucleated cell counts. Method: immunoSEQ multiplex PCR; TCRdb's copy keeps in-frame clones and lacks some. The V and J calls and clone size were taken over from that table, and D and trimming were inferred from the DNA. The sample shows some 140,000 clones, 70% to 90% of them seen only once. The clonotype was recovered from a man aged 55 to 69 with COVID-19, enrolled during active disease. Sequencing was performed on peripheral blood.

The CDR3 spells CASTPGTADTGELFF. CDR3 DNA sequence: TGTGCTAGCACCCCCGGGACAGCGGACACCGGGGAGCTGTTTTTT. This sequence joins TRBV7-7 and TRBJ2-2; TRBD1 matches at 7 bases. The length of the CDR3 is 15 residues. Germline loops: CDR1 SSHAT, CDR2 FNYEAQ (reference sequence).